These 20 T cell receptor beta chains originate from one sample sequenced in a study of T cells after yellow fever vaccination. In TCRdb, the 5' RACE reads were re-called with MiXCR into one record per CDR3 protein. The data show 500,000 to 650,000 distinct CDR3 sequences, approximately 13% seen once. The specimen was PBMCs, collected on the day of the yellow fever booster vaccination. Receptors were obtained from a man aged 25 to 45 who received the YFV17D yellow fever vaccine.

This clonotype has more than one count but fewer than ten. This chain links TRBV7-9 with TRBJ2-5; TRBD2 aligns across 11 bases. V lost 2 bases and J lost 5; bases outside the gene matches: 10. Germline V gene sequence: CDR1 SEHNR, CDR2 FQNEAQ (reference sequence). CDR3 size: 17 residues. CDR3 loop: CASSLSLLAGDGETQYF. As DNA, the CDR3 is TGTGCCAGCAGCTTATCATTACTAGCGGGAGACGGGGAGACCCAGTACTTC.

As concerns this clonotype: A much more abundant neighbour one base away suggests this may be a read error. The chain joins TRBV3-1 to TRBJ2-7; maybe TRBD1 (6 bases). The CDR3 is 15 residues long. CDR1 and CDR2 from the germline V gene are LGHDT and YNNKEL (reference sequence). The CDR3 sequence: CATSRGQGRGYEQYF. CDR3 DNA: TGTGCCACCAGCCGGGGACAAGGAAGGGGTTACGAGCAGTACTTC.

This clonotype was detected a few times. The chain joins TRBV2 to TRBJ2-4; 13 bases match TRBD2. Germline CDR1 reads SNHLY; CDR2 reads FYNNEI. CDR3 length equals 17 residues. With V trimmed by 10 bases and J by 0 bases, 9 bases remained unmatched. The CDR3 DNA follows: TGTGCCATCGGACTAGCGGGAGCTAATCGAGCCAAAAACATTCAGTACTTC. Protein sequence: CAIGLAGANRAKNIQYF.

The sample holds a few counts of this clonotype. The chain employs TRBV14 and TRBJ2-7; no reliable D call. The CDR3 has 16 amino acids. Between the trimmed V and J ends, which lost 5 bases and 6 bases, there was a span of 23 bases. Germline V gives CDR1 SGHDN, CDR2 FVKESK. This CDR3 is CASSSWPEHYPREQYF. CDR3 nucleotides: TGTGCCAGCAGCTCGTGGCCGGAACACTACCCTCGCGAGCAGTACTTC. The full variable domain, rest sourced from reference TRBV14 and TRBJ2-7, is EAGVTQFPSHSVIEKGQTVTLRCDPISGHDNLYWYRRVMGKEIKFLLHFVKESKQDESGMPNNRFLAERTGGTYSTLKVQPAELEDSGVYFCASSSWPEHYPREQYFGPGTRLTVT.

The rearrangement links TRBV29-1 to TRBJ2-3; 9 nucleotides match TRBD2. Trimming removed 6 bases from V and 4 bases from J; junction bases left unmatched: 8. Germline-derived CDR1 and CDR2 are SQVTM and ANQGSEA. The length of the CDR3 is 14 residues. For the CDR3, the DNA is TGCAGCGTCCGGCGGACTAGCGATGCAGATACGCAGTATTTT. Translating it yields CSVRRTSDADTQYF.

The CDR3 region has the DNA TGTGCCAGTAGTGGACCAGCGCGCCTCACAGATACGCAGTATTTT. Residues: CASSGPARLTDTQYF. This chain links TRBV19 with TRBJ2-3; D remains ambiguous. Germline values: CDR1 LNHDA, CDR2 SQIVND (reference sequence). The V end lost 5 bases, the J end lost 2 bases, and 14 bases lay between the germline ends. The CDR3 is 15 residues long.

This rearrangement joins TRBV3-1 to TRBJ2-6, with no clear D. Trimming removed 5 bases at V and 0 bases at J, with 14 bases between. The CDR3 totals 17 residues. CDR1 and CDR2 (germline): LGHDT, YNNKEL (reference sequence). The DNA for the CDR3 is TGTGCCAGCAGCGAAACCGGGTCGAACTCTGGGGCCAACGTCCTGACTTTC. Its protein product is CASSETGSNSGANVLTF.

V is TRBV28 and J is TRBJ2-3; possible D gene TRBD2, 6 bases. Germline loops: CDR1 MDHEN, CDR2 SYDVKM. V lost 7 bases to trimming and J lost 1 base, with 12 bases between them. The CDR3 spans 14 residues. CDR3: CASTPPGGTDTQYF. In DNA form, the CDR3 reads TGTGCCAGCACCCCACCGGGGGGCACAGATACGCAGTATTTT. Looking up the rest from reference TRBV28 and TRBJ2-3 gives the full variable domain: DVKVTQSSRYLVKRTGEKVFLECVQDMDHENMFWYRQDPGLGLRLIYFSYDVKMKEKGDIPEGYSVSREKKERFSLILESASTNQTSMYLCASTPPGGTDTQYFGPGTRLTVL.

Only a few counts were recorded for this clonotype. The chain has TRBV7-2 and TRBJ2-3; D unresolved. Looked up from germline, CDR1 is SGHTA and CDR2 is FQGNSA. V was trimmed by 3 bases and J by 3 bases, leaving 10 bases between them. The CDR3 is 14 residues long. The CDR3, as DNA: TGTGCCAGCAGCTTCTATGTCTTAACAGATACGCAGTATTTT. It translates to CASSFYVLTDTQYF.

This clonotype was detected ten times or more. This chain links TRBV11-2 with TRBJ2-2, with D unresolved. CDR3 size: 13 residues. The germline V gene encodes CDR1 SGHAT and CDR2 FQNNGV. Trimming cost V 2 bases and J 3 bases, with 4 bases left between them. In DNA, the CDR3 is TGTGCCAGCAGCTTAAAGTACACCGGGGAGCTGTTTTTT. Translating gives CASSLKYTGELFF.

This clonotype turned up a few times. V usage is TRBV4-3 and J usage is TRBJ2-2; a weak D match, TRBD2 (6 bases). This CDR3 contains 17 residues. CDR1 LGHNA and CDR2 YSLEER come from the germline V gene. Trimming removed 1 base at V and 1 base at J, with 13 bases between. CDR3 DNA: TGCGCCAGCAGCCAAGCCGGGCGGGACCTGAACACCGGGGAGCTGTTTTTT. Its translation is CASSQAGRDLNTGELFF.

The chain carries TRBV7-2 and TRBJ2-2, with D tentatively TRBD2 (5 bases). Germline V gene sequence: CDR1 SGHTA, CDR2 FQGNSA. This CDR3 has 15 amino acids. V was trimmed by 8 bases and J by 5 bases, leaving 18 bases between them. CDR3 DNA: TGTGCCAGCCGCTCAGCGGTGGGAGCGACCGGGGAGCTGTTTTTT. Amino acid sequence: CASRSAVGATGELFF.

This chain uses TRBV19 with TRBJ2-7; D uncertain. CDR3 length: 16 amino acids. Germline lookup yields CDR1 LNHDA and CDR2 SQIVND (reference sequence). V shed 6 bases and J shed 0 bases, with 18 bases lying between them. The CDR3 coding sequence is TGTGCCAGTAGCCCTCTTTCGACGGGCGGCTCCTACGAGCAGTACTTC. Protein: CASSPLSTGGSYEQYF.

The chain uses TRBV7-6 and TRBJ2-1, with 7 bases that match TRBD2. V was pared by 7 bases and J by 7 bases, with 10 bases of the junction left unmatched. Per the germline V gene, CDR1 is SGHVS and CDR2 is FNYEAQ. The CDR3 sequence is 14 residues long. The CDR3 is CASTILTSSNEQFF. The CDR3 DNA sequence: TGTGCCAGCACAATCTTGACTAGCAGTAATGAGCAGTTCTTC.

This clonotype has a count of ten or more. CDR3 nucleotides: TGTGCCAGCAGTTACTTTGTCGGGGGAAGGAATGAGCAGTTCTTC. Translating it yields CASSYFVGGRNEQFF. The V call is TRBV6-2 or TRBV6-3, the J call TRBJ2-1; maybe TRBD2 (6 bases). Between the trimmed V and J ends, which lost 1 base and 7 bases, there was a span of 14 bases. Germline V gene data show CDR1 as MNHEY and CDR2 as SVGEGT. The CDR3 extends over 15 amino acids.

The chain carries TRBV20-1 and TRBJ2-1; 12 bases agree with TRBD2. V lost 4 bases, J lost 4 bases, and 5 bases stayed unmatched. Germline V lookup: CDR1 DFQATT, CDR2 SNEGSKA (reference sequence). This CDR3 contains 15 residues. CDR3 nucleotide sequence: TGCAGTGCTATTCTAGCGGGAGGGTCGTACAATGAGCAGTTCTTC. Encoded protein: CSAILAGGSYNEQFF.

The CDR3 bases are TGCAGTGCTGAGGCCGGACTCCGCACAGATACGCAGTATTTT. Its translation is CSAEAGLRTDTQYF. The chain employs TRBV20-1 and TRBJ2-3; D possibly corresponds to TRBD2 (5 bases). Per the germline V gene, CDR1 is DFQATT and CDR2 is SNEGSKA (reference sequence). The V gene lost 5 bases and the J gene lost 1 base, with 13 bases spanning the gap. CDR3 length: 14 amino acids.

The genes are TRBV4-3 and TRBJ1-6; the D gene is possibly TRBD1 (5 bases). The CDR3 is 14 residues long. Per the germline V gene, CDR1 is LGHNA and CDR2 is YSLEER. V lost 2 bases, J lost 10 bases, and 12 bases lay in between. The CDR3 sequence is CASSQTEGNSPLHF. Written as DNA, the CDR3 is TGCGCCAGCAGCCAAACGGAGGGGAACTCACCCCTCCACTTT.

This clonotype came up a few times. The chain links TRBV7-3 to TRBJ2-1, with D uncertain. V lost 5 bases and J lost 10, with 15 bases in between. The CDR3 spans 13 residues. From germline, CDR1 is SGHTA and CDR2 FQGTGA. The CDR3 reads CASSTITSGEQFF. The CDR3 DNA sequence: TGTGCCAGCAGCACAATCACCTCCGGGGAGCAGTTCTTC.

The table lists this clonotype with a few counts. J is TRBJ2-5 and V is TRBV7-2; no firm D call. Germline values: CDR1 SGHTA, CDR2 FQGNSA. The CDR3 covers 13 residues. Trimming removed 0 bases at V and 8 bases at J, with 10 bases between. The DNA of the CDR3 is TGTGCCAGCAGCTTAGCGGCCGCGGAAACCCAGTACTTC. Amino acids: CASSLAAAETQYF. Full variable domain (outside the CDR3, taken from reference TRBV7-2 and TRBJ2-5): GAGVSQSPSNKVTEKGKDVELRCDPISGHTALYWYRQSLGQGLEFLIYFQGNSAPDKSGLPSDRFSAERTGGSVSTLTIQRTQQEDSAVYLCASSLAAAETQYFGPGTRLLVL.